This TCR beta chain is from a study of T cell repertoires in cytomegalovirus infection. For the study at large: From public TCR beta signatures came an indication of both CMV infection and matching HLA type. General observations from the study: In two of eight donors, the top clonotype was HLA-C-restricted CMV-specific.

On this clonotype: Its antigen remains unknown.

The CDR3 has 16 amino acids. Germline loops: CDR1 SQVTM, CDR2 ANQGSEA. The V end was cut by 1 base, the J end by 1 base, with 13 bases between. TCRdb independently ran MiXCR on the reads; one entry per CDR3 protein. The profile covers 170,000 or so distinct CDR3 sequences, with about a sixth appearing a single time and approximately 25% taken by the ten largest. Material for sequencing was CD8+ T cells from PBMCs. The source is a human donor in good health (CMV status not recorded). Some clones in this sample may be carry-over from other donors' samples. The rearrangement links TRBV29-1 to TRBJ2-2, with D perhaps matching TRBD2 (6 bases). CDR3 residues: CSVEVLTRGNTGELFF. CDR3 in DNA: TGCAGCGTTGAAGTTTTGACTAGGGGGAACACCGGGGAGCTGTTTTTT.